This TCR beta chain was recovered during a study of cytomegalovirus exposure and HLA in healthy donors listed by TCRdb under 2017. Turning to the overall study: In an earlier analysis of some 550 of the donors, 276 Gb of sequence data and 90 million to 130 million unique TCR beta sequences from roughly 180 million T cells were reported. Approximately 300 gigabases of sequencing data and around 85 million unique TCR sequences made up an early release that covered nearly 650 HLA-typed donors. Among the roughly 400 genotyped donors, more than 70% belonged to the genetic ancestry cluster associated with self-reported Caucasian donors. The study was designed to test whether signatures of past pathogen exposure could be identified by cataloging public T cell receptors. The T cell repertoires of under 700 subjects were profiled by immunosequencing and related to cytomegalovirus serostatus. In addition to the first cohort of several hundred subjects, a separate validation cohort of 120 different subjects was used. High-throughput TCR immunosequencing, statistical association of individual TCRs with disease status, and machine learning were combined to predict cytomegalovirus infection status. A later analysis re-analyzed previously published TCR beta repertoires from several hundred donors and added high-resolution HLA genotyping to study TCR occurrence patterns. Rather than drawing on any new phenotypic data, the later analysis identified candidate immune exposures from TCR beta sequences and the way those sequences occurred across donors. In an earlier analysis of 550 to 700 of the donors, high-throughput TCR beta sequencing was used to judge whether each TCR beta V gene segment behaved as functional or pseudogenic. Donor age, sex, ethnicity and CMV serostatus were compiled alongside the repertoire data. In a later genetic analysis, genome-wide SNP genotypes for about 60% of the 666 donors were used, and that subset was treated as a discovery cohort. All discovery cohort repertoires had been generated using a single sequencing platform. HLA typing included class I and class II loci at four-digit resolution. Typing coverage differed by locus: A, B, C, DRB1 and DQB1 were typed in roughly 620-640 donors, DQA1 in about 560, DPA1 in 600 to 610, and DPB1 in 400 to 480. Because of strong linkage in the cohort, roughly five DR-DQ haplotypes were treated as single units for association and clustering. On average, roughly 240,000 unique TCR beta nucleotide sequences were sequenced per donor among a few hundred genotyped donors of the cohort, with 15% to 20% of those sequences being non-productive.

In total, over 600 healthy bone marrow donors made up the cohort. At the time of sampling, every cohort member was nominally healthy, though immune exposures that went unrecorded were likely present. The donor tested CMV seronegative and was one of the 352 seronegative cohort members. Every donor gave a peripheral blood sample, and the peripheral blood mononuclear cells from that sample were used for TCR beta sequencing. Genomic DNA extraction from the blood cell samples was performed with the Qiagen DNeasy Blood Extraction Kit. Comment on this clone: Its target antigen remains unknown. No base quality values were provided; no much bigger clone lies one nucleotide off.

Libraries were constructed by the immunoSEQ multiplex PCR assay. A mixture of 60 forward primers for TCR Vbeta segments and 13 reverse primers for TCR Jbeta segments was used in the multiplex PCR. Amplification of the CDR3 region of rearranged TCR beta genes was performed with a multiplex PCR assay on genomic DNA. Amplified TCR beta libraries were sequenced as 87-base-pair reads on the Illumina HiSeq System. As for how the authors treated the data: A later analysis counted approximately 76 million unique TCR beta chains across the 650 to 800 repertoires, and roughly 11 million of these chains were shared by at least two donors. Raw reads were error-corrected and collapsed into unique sequences by a nearest-neighbor algorithm in which closely related sequences were merged to remove PCR and sequencing errors. To assign V, D and J gene segments, CDR3 sequences were aligned to IMGT reference sequences. Each retained sequence needed at least a six-nucleotide match to both a V gene segment and a J gene segment. Rearrangements were classified as productive when the CDR3 lacked stop codons and remained in frame with V and J, and all other rearrangements were classified as non-productive. CDR3 was defined according to IMGT convention as the region running from the second conserved V-encoded cysteine to the conserved J-encoded phenylalanine. The earlier analysis of approximately 500 of the donors excluded sequences that lacked an unambiguous match to a single V gene segment. An earlier analysis of a few hundred of the donors called V segments functional above 56.7% productive rearrangements and segregating when the between-donor standard deviation exceeded 5%. A statistical classification framework was built to diagnose cytomegalovirus status from the catalog of TCR beta chain sequences. A later analysis assigned V and J genes by comparing TCR nucleotide sequences with IMGT/GENE-DB human TR gene sequences. Using the TCRdist pipeline, a later analysis assigned CDR3 sequences along with most-parsimonious VDJ recombination scenarios. A later analysis defined each TCR beta chain by its CDR3 amino acid sequence plus V-gene family, and excluded reads lacking a unique V-gene family. As a way to deal with suspected cross-contamination and a sequencing artifact, a later analysis dropped approximately 590 nucleotide sequences that were highly shared and had low generation probability. A later analysis calculated a clonal expansion index for each public chain from normalized within-repertoire ranks of inferred template counts. In a later analysis, generation probabilities were computed using a VDJ recombination model fitted to out-of-frame rearrangements, and the results were checked against IGoR. In a later analysis, TCR-TCR, TCR-HLA and TCR-CMV co-occurrence was scored with hypergeometric tests, and a repertoire-size bias correction was applied to TCR pairs. A later analysis estimated false discovery rates by permuting HLA or CMV assignments 20 times. In a later analysis, co-occurring TCRs were grouped with DBSCAN, and TCRdist sequence similarity was added when clustering was performed within HLA-allele-positive subsets. Repertoires with fewer than 30,000 or more than 120,000 public chains, plus five repertoires with anomalous nucleotide sharing, were excluded from co-occurrence clustering. The source is immuneACCESS, and TCRdb retained only in-frame sequences with V and J called. Part of the clones is not carried over; for the studies checked, unresolved V genes explain less than half of this, and the remainder is unexplained. From that table come the V and J calls and clone size; the DNA was used to work out D and trimming. The sample table contains about 140,000 clones; only one count was recorded for 61% of them. Over 1.5% of the sample lies in the top ten.

The study at large found these results: A further reported finding was that TCR beta sequences accurately predicted the HLA-A and HLA-B alleles for most subjects in the first cohort. A group of highly shared sequence variants was considered likely to be a technical artifact of the sequencing pipeline. The classifier was reported to diagnose cytomegalovirus status with high specificity and sensitivity in both the original and validation cohorts. In a later analysis, the rate of TCR association differed among HLA loci, with DRB1 alleles having the most associated TCRs and HLA-C alleles having the fewest. In a later analysis, some 17,000 TCR beta sequences were associated with specific HLA alleles at a false discovery rate of 0.05. In a later genetic analysis, fewer N-insertions in productive TCRs were reported among donors in an Asian-associated ancestry cluster than the roughly 710-donor mean. Several of the top co-occurrence clusters appeared to be linked to parvovirus B19, influenza, CMV and Epstein-Barr virus, according to a later analysis. The earlier analysis of about 600 of the donors excluded fewer than 20 rarely observed V segments, including chromosome 9 orphons, because counts were too low. Three of the identified cytomegalovirus-associated TCR beta chains were confirmed in vitro to be specific for cytomegalovirus antigens. According to a later analysis, most CMV-associated TCR beta chains appeared to be HLA-restricted, and the HLA associations seemed to be driven largely by CMV exposure. Because HLA typing was missing for some donors at each locus, association tests included only the typed subset. In an earlier analysis of 587 of the donors, most TCR beta V segments appeared in productive rearrangements about 90% or about 30% of the time, broadly matching IMGT annotations. The authors suggested that the approach could potentially be extended to other disease states and immunological phenotypes. Correlated functional status among segregating V segments might reflect linkage disequilibrium, but an unknown experimental factor could not be ruled out. Some IMGT-functional V segments, including TRBV6-2 and TRBV6-3, could not be told apart with the 87-base-pair reads, so those segments were excluded. Most TCR sequences were seen in very few donors, while some public TCRs were found in many individuals. In a later genetic analysis, a missense DCLRE1C variant was associated with V-gene and J-gene trimming of TCR beta chains, and the association was replicated in an independent cohort. For the cohort, immune exposure information was limited to CMV serostatus. The presence/absence analyses assumed that sequencing depth was roughly uniform across donors, and that assumption may not be true. The study gave a list of roughly 150 TCR beta chains associated with cytomegalovirus. Strong co-occurrence of HLA alleles, especially DR and DQ, made assigning TCR associations to individual alleles difficult. In a later analysis, HLA-associated TCR beta chains were found to be more clonally expanded and to have lower generation probabilities than equally common non-associated chains. This cohort had only TCR beta chains sequenced, and the lack of alpha or paired-chain data limited which features could be detected.

The germline V gene (reference sequence) yields LNHDA for CDR1 and SQIVND for CDR2. Inclusive of the bounding cysteine and phenylalanine, the CDR3 is 12 residues long. The only DNA kept is the CDR3, 36 bases in frame from the first base. Deletion took 6 bases off V and 7 bases off J, with a span of 9 bases between the germline ends. The receptor's source is a male donor in good health and CMV-seronegative. The chain employs TRBV19 and TRBJ1-4; perhaps TRBD1 is the D gene, with 6 bases matching. The specimen was PBMCs. The nucleotide sequence is TGTGCCAGTAGACAGGGTTTTGAAAAACTGTTTTTT. Its protein is CASRQGFEKLFF.